Presented here are 31 T cell receptor beta chains from one specimen sequenced in a study of blood T cell repertoires in COVID-19. This table comes from immunoSEQ multiplex PCR, and its TCRdb copy is limited to in-frame clones, with some not included. In the table there are around 330,000 clones, 89% of which are singletons. The source material was PBMCs or T cells enriched from blood (not recorded which). The source of these receptors is a man between 60 and 75 years old who had recovered from COVID-19.

This chain connects TRBV28 to TRBJ2-6; D gene ambiguous. CDR3 length: 13 amino acids. V was shortened by 6 bases and J by 0 bases, with 3 bases between the two germline ends. Germline V gene data show CDR1 as MDHEN and CDR2 as SYDVKM. CDR3 nucleotide sequence: TGTGCCAGCAGCATCTCTGGGGCCAACGTCCTGACTTTC. It encodes CASSISGANVLTF. Together with reference TRBV28 and TRBJ2-6, the CDR3 gives the full variable domain: DVKVTQSSRYLVKRTGEKVFLECVQDMDHENMFWYRQDPGLGLRLIYFSYDVKMKEKGDIPEGYSVSREKKERFSLILESASTNQTSMYLCASSISGANVLTFGAGSRLTVL.

V gene TRBV28 combines with J gene TRBJ2-1, with D possibly matching TRBD2 (5 bases). The V end was cut by 5 bases, the J end by 8 bases, with 16 bases between. The germline CDR1 and CDR2 sequences are MDHEN and SYDVKM. The CDR3 runs to 14 residues. Here the CDR3 DNA reads TGTGCCAGCAGTCCGGGAAGGCTTTTCGATGAGCAGTTCTTC. Residues: CASSPGRLFDEQFF.

This sequence joins TRBV7-2 and TRBJ1-5; the D gene is possibly TRBD1 (5 bases). V lost 5 bases, J lost 5 bases, and 19 bases lay in between. CDR3 length: 16 residues. CDR1 SGHTA and CDR2 FQGNSA come from the germline V gene. The CDR3 reads CASSPQGGRPDQPQHF. DNA of the CDR3: TGTGCCAGCAGCCCCCAGGGAGGCAGACCTGATCAGCCCCAGCATTTT.

The table lists this clone with a count of one. V usage is TRBV3-1 (or the pseudogene TRBV3-2) and J usage is TRBJ2-7; 8 bases map to TRBD2. The CDR3 totals 17 residues. V shed 4 bases and J 3 bases; nucleotides not matched to a gene: 14. Germline CDR1 LGHDT, CDR2 YNNKEL (reference sequence). CDR3: CASSRNWRLAGVYEQYF. The CDR3 nucleotides read TGTGCCAGCAGCCGGAATTGGAGGCTAGCGGGCGTCTACGAGCAGTACTTC.

This rearrangement joins TRBV5-6 to TRBJ1-5, with D possibly matching TRBD1 (5 bases). CDR3 length equals 12 residues. Germline-derived CDR1 and CDR2 are SGHDT and YYEEEE. Trimming stripped 6 bases from V and 7 bases from J, with 11 bases between. The CDR3, as DNA: TGTGCCAGCAACAGGCGGGGGCAGCCCCAGCATTTT. This encodes CASNRRGQPQHF.

The CDR3 sequence: CASSLEVPGTSGSRNEQFF. As DNA, the CDR3 is TGTGCCAGCAGCTTAGAAGTCCCCGGGACTAGCGGGAGTAGAAATGAGCAGTTCTTC. The chain recombines TRBV7-6 with TRBJ2-1; 14 positions match TRBD2. This CDR3 has 19 residues. The V gene's germline CDR1 is SGHVS and CDR2 FNYEAQ. The V segment lost 1 base and the J segment 7 bases; nucleotides outside the gene matches: 12.

This sequence joins TRBV28 and TRBJ1-2; no reliable D call. CDR3 length: 13 residues. Trimming cost V 7 bases and J 8 bases, with 17 bases left between them. The germline V gene has CDR1 MDHEN and CDR2 SYDVKM. CDR3 nucleotide sequence: TGTGCCAGCACCTTGATGGGGAGTGACGGCTACACCTTC. Translation: CASTLMGSDGYTF.

This clone was found once. The chain combines TRBV27 with TRBJ2-7; 7 positions match TRBD1. V gave up 5 bases and J gave up 3 bases; unmatched junction bases: 10. The CDR3 is 15 amino acids. The germline V gene encodes CDR1 MNHEY and CDR2 SMNVEV (reference sequence). Here the CDR3 reads CASSVRDRFDYEQYF. DNA of the CDR3: TGTGCCAGCAGTGTAAGGGACAGATTCGACTACGAGCAGTACTTC.

This clone appeared a few times. The chain has TRBV10-1 and TRBJ1-4; D remains ambiguous. This CDR3 spans 13 amino acids. Trimming took 4 bases from V and 8 from J, leaving 11 bases between them. CDR1 and CDR2 (germline): WNHNN, SYGVQD (reference sequence). The CDR3 loop is CASSVSGGEKLFF. In DNA, the CDR3 is TGCGCCAGCAGTGTCTCGGGAGGGGAAAAACTGTTTTTT.

The V call is TRBV5-1, the J call TRBJ2-5; maybe TRBD2 (5 bases). V shed 5 bases and J shed 5 bases, with 10 bases lying between them. From germline, CDR1 is SGHRS and CDR2 YFSETQ. This CDR3 spans 12 amino acids. The CDR3 DNA is TGCGCCAGCAGATACGAGGGCGAGACCCAGTACTTC. As protein: CASRYEGETQYF.

This clone was recorded once. V and J are TRBV10-3 and TRBJ2-7, with D maybe TRBD1 (5 bases). The CDR3 totals 14 residues. CDR1 ENHRY and CDR2 SYGVKD come from the germline V gene. The V end lost 4 bases, the J end lost 3 bases, and 13 bases lay between the germline ends. The CDR3 region has the DNA TGTGCCATCAGTGGACGATCAGGGTTCTACGAGCAGTACTTC. This translates into CAISGRSGFYEQYF.

This clone has a single count. This chain links TRBV2 with TRBJ1-2, with D perhaps TRBD1 (5 bases). This CDR3 has 15 amino acids. Germline lookup yields CDR1 SNHLY and CDR2 FYNNEI. Trimming took 4 bases from V and 1 from J, leaving 13 bases between them. Written as DNA, the CDR3 is TGTGCCAGCAGTGTTCAGGGACTGGTTAACTATGGCTACACCTTC. Translation: CASSVQGLVNYGYTF.

The V gene is TRBV29-1, the J gene TRBJ1-5; D gene uncertain. From germline, CDR1 is SQVTM and CDR2 ANQGSEA. CDR3 size: 13 residues. V was pared by 4 bases and J by 4 bases, with 11 bases between. The CDR3 DNA follows: TGCAGCGTTGGTACGAGGAATAATCAGCCCCAGCATTTT. It yields the protein CSVGTRNNQPQHF.

CDR3 sequence: CASGKGLNNEQFF. For the CDR3, the DNA is TGCGCCAGCGGAAAAGGACTTAACAATGAGCAGTTCTTC. The genes are TRBV10-1 and TRBJ2-1; TRBD2 is a possible D gene (5 bases). The CDR3 is 13 residues long. Germline CDR1 and CDR2: WNHNN and SYGVQD (reference sequence). Trimming removed 8 bases from V and 5 bases from J, with 13 bases in between.

Here the CDR3 DNA reads TGTGCCAGCAGACCGCGGACAGGGGCCAATGAGCAGTTCTTC. Its protein product is CASRPRTGANEQFF. This rearrangement joins TRBV28 to TRBJ2-1; TRBD1 agrees at 9 bases. CDR3 length equals 14 residues. V shed 6 bases, J shed 6 bases, and the junction held 6 bases outside the gene matches. CDR1 is MDHEN, CDR2 SYDVKM, per germline.

The chain is built from TRBV5-6 and TRBJ2-3; D is ambiguous. The V end lost 4 bases, the J end lost 2 bases, and 14 bases lay between the germline ends. The CDR3 is 15 residues long. From germline, CDR1 is SGHDT and CDR2 YYEEEE. The CDR3 here is CASSTPLQNTDTQYF. The CDR3 DNA reads as TGTGCCAGCAGCACACCCTTACAAAACACAGATACGCAGTATTTT.

V gene TRBV6-2 or TRBV6-3 combines with J gene TRBJ1-1, with 8 positions matching TRBD1. V trimming: 0 bases; J trimming: 5 bases; junction bases outside the gene matches: 11. This CDR3 contains 17 residues. The germline V gene has CDR1 MNHEY and CDR2 SVGEGT. The CDR3 here is CASSYSGQEPAETEAFF. The DNA for the CDR3 is TGTGCCAGCAGTTACTCGGGACAGGAGCCCGCCGAGACTGAAGCTTTCTTT.

In its sample, this clone was seen once. CDR3 protein: CASRPGLAGELRFF. The CDR3, as DNA: TGTGCCAGCAGGCCGGGACTAGCGGGAGAGTTGAGGTTCTTC. The chain combines TRBV6-5 with TRBJ2-1, with TRBD2 matching 14 bases. With V trimmed by 6 bases and J by 15 bases, 10 bases remained unmatched. CDR3 size: 14 residues. Germline assignment: CDR1 MNHEY and CDR2 SVGAGI.

V usage is TRBV29-1 and J usage is TRBJ1-3; no firm D call. CDR3 length: 13 residues. Germline assignment: CDR1 SQVTM and CDR2 ANQGSEA. The CDR3 sequence: CSSLGVGGNTIYF. CDR3 DNA sequence: TGCAGTTCCCTCGGGGTAGGTGGAAACACCATATATTTT.

The chain links TRBV28 to TRBJ1-5; 8 bases match TRBD1. The CDR3 is 17 amino acids. Germline values: CDR1 MDHEN, CDR2 SYDVKM. Trimming took 4 bases from V and 2 from J; bases not matched to a gene: 10. CDR3 coding DNA: TGTGCCAGCAGTTCCCCGGGACAGGTTTTTGGCAATCAGCCCCAGCATTTT. Translated: CASSSPGQVFGNQPQHF.

This clone was counted a single time. The genes are TRBV6-5 and TRBJ1-5; tentative D call: TRBD1 (5 bases). This CDR3 is built from 14 residues. CDR1 is MNHEY and CDR2 is SVGAGI in the germline V gene. V was cut by 7 bases and J by 1 base, with 11 bases left in between. The CDR3: CASTPRDSNQPQHF. CDR3 DNA: TGTGCCAGCACCCCGCGGGACAGCAATCAGCCCCAGCATTTT.

This clone came up once. V usage is TRBV11-1 and J usage is TRBJ2-5; D perhaps matches TRBD1 (6 bases). This CDR3 has 15 residues. V shed 7 bases and J shed 2 bases, with 17 bases lying between them. Germline CDR1 SGHAT, CDR2 FQDESV (reference sequence). The CDR3 sequence is CASNSPMTGQETQYF. In DNA form, the CDR3 reads TGTGCCAGCAACTCCCCTATGACAGGACAAGAGACCCAGTACTTC. Full variable domain (outside the CDR3, taken from reference TRBV11-1 and TRBJ2-5): EAEVAQSPRYKITEKSQAVAFWCDPISGHATLYWYRQILGQGPELLVQFQDESVVDDSQLPKDRFSAERLKGVDSTLKIQPAELGDSAMYLCASNSPMTGQETQYFGPGTRLLVL.

As to this clone: This same CDR3 is encoded by further DNA sequences in the sample. The rearrangement uses TRBV5-1 and TRBJ2-3, with D unclear. Looked up from germline, CDR1 is SGHRS and CDR2 is YFSETQ. With 0 bases removed from V and 5 bases from J, the gap between germline ends came to 4 bases. The CDR3 is 12 residues long. The CDR3 region has the DNA TGCGCCAGCAGCTTGGCCGGAGATACGCAGTATTTT. Protein: CASSLAGDTQYF.

This clone was observed a handful of times. The V call is TRBV4-1, the J call TRBJ1-1, with D uncertain. Germline V gene data show CDR1 as MGHRA and CDR2 as YSYEKL. V was cut by 4 bases and J by 6 bases, with 12 bases left in between. This CDR3 comprises 13 residues. CDR3 loop: CASSPGLGAEAFF. Written as DNA, the CDR3 is TGCGCCAGCAGCCCAGGACTGGGAGCTGAAGCTTTCTTT.

The chain links TRBV5-1 to TRBJ1-4; D may be TRBD1 (5 bases). Trimming took off 4 bases at V and 8 bases at J, with 15 bases between the two ends. The length of the CDR3 is 14 residues. The germline V gene encodes CDR1 SGHRS and CDR2 YFSETQ. Here the CDR3 DNA reads TGCGCCAGCAGCCAGGTTGGGGCAGGGGAAAAACTGTTTTTT. Translating gives CASSQVGAGEKLFF. Full variable domain (rest looked up from reference TRBV5-1 and TRBJ1-4): KAGVTQTPRYLIKTRGQQVTLSCSPISGHRSVSWYQQTPGQGLQFLFEYFSETQRNKGNFPGRFSGRQFSNSRSEMNVSTLELGDSALYLCASSQVGAGEKLFFGSGTQLSVL.

V gene TRBV11-2 combines with J gene TRBJ2-5; 9 bases are a match to TRBD2. The CDR3 covers 17 residues. CDR1 and CDR2 from the germline V gene are SGHAT and FQNNGV. V lost 6 bases and J lost 3; bases outside the gene matches: 14. The chain's CDR3 is CASRLLAGLNGEETQYF. The CDR3 coding sequence is TGTGCCAGCAGGCTCCTAGCGGGATTAAACGGGGAAGAGACCCAGTACTTC. Variable domain in full (rest from reference TRBV11-2 and TRBJ2-5): EAGVAQSPRYKIIEKRQSVAFWCNPISGHATLYWYQQILGQGPKLLIQFQNNGVVDDSQLPKDRFSAERLKGVDSTLKIQPAKLEDSAVYLCASRLLAGLNGEETQYFGPGTRLLVL.

This clone was counted ten times or more. This chain joins TRBV4-1 and TRBJ2-7; D is ambiguous. Trimming took 1 base from V and 3 from J, leaving 13 bases between them. The CDR3 length is 15 residues. Looked up from germline, CDR1 is MGHRA and CDR2 is YSYEKL. CDR3 DNA: TGCGCCAGCAGCCAAGCCCTCGCGAGTATCTACGAGCAGTACTTC. Amino acid sequence: CASSQALASIYEQYF.

A single count supports this clone. The chain links TRBV7-2 to TRBJ1-4; 7 bases fit TRBD1. This CDR3 has 15 amino acids. The germline gives CDR1 SGHTA, CDR2 FQGNSA. Losses at the gene ends were 6 bases for V and 2 bases for J; bases not matched to a gene: 6. The CDR3 DNA reads TGTGCCAGCAGATCAGACAGGGACACTAATGAAAAACTGTTTTTT. Protein product: CASRSDRDTNEKLFF. Full variable domain (missing parts from reference TRBV7-2 and TRBJ1-4): GAGVSQSPSNKVTEKGKDVELRCDPISGHTALYWYRQSLGQGLEFLIYFQGNSAPDKSGLPSDRFSAERTGGSVSTLTIQRTQQEDSAVYLCASRSDRDTNEKLFFGSGTQLSVL.

CDR3 DNA: TGTGCCAGCAGCTATAGCCGGGACAGGGGGAAGGTTGAAGCTTTCTTT. Amino acids: CASSYSRDRGKVEAFF. The chain joins TRBV7-3 to TRBJ1-1; 11 bases agree with TRBD1. V lost 4 bases, J lost 7 bases, and 11 bases stayed unmatched. The CDR3 loop spans 16 amino acids. The germline V gene has CDR1 SGHTA and CDR2 FQGTGA.

The V and J genes are TRBV28 and TRBJ1-2; no clear D. Germline CDR1 is MDHEN and CDR2 is SYDVKM. V lost 5 bases and J 3 bases, leaving 13 bases between the germline ends. This CDR3 contains 14 residues. DNA of the CDR3: TGTGCCAGCAGTCCGAACACACTACACTATGGCTACACCTTC. It encodes CASSPNTLHYGYTF.

The count of this clone is one. The chain joins TRBV5-4 to TRBJ1-1; 8 bases are shared with TRBD1. V was clipped by 4 bases and J by 0 bases; unmatched bases: 8. Germline CDR1 SGHNT, CDR2 YYREEE (reference sequence). The CDR3 covers 16 residues. CDR3 in DNA: TGTGCCAGCAGCGACGGACAGGGACGAATGAACACTGAAGCTTTCTTT. Translated, it gives CASSDGQGRMNTEAFF.